This T cell receptor (beta chain) was sequenced during a study of blood T cell repertoires in COVID-19. Study-level background: Material from acute and convalescent COVID-19 was sourced from the United States, Italy and Spain. T cells, B-cell-depleted T cells, or PBMCs provided the cDNA or gDNA that served as material.

This CDR3 has 14 amino acids. V shed 4 bases and J 7 bases; nucleotides not matched to a gene: 4. Germline-derived CDR1 and CDR2 are SGHNT and YYREEE (reference sequence). Methods used by the authors: How many nucleated cells were present was estimated from reference gene primer amplification. Some clones are missing from TCRdb's copy, which holds only in-frame ones; the method was immunoSEQ multiplex PCR. V and J calls and clone size are those listed in that table; D and trimming were worked out from the DNA. The sample shows under 40,000 clones, roughly 84% of them seen only once. The chain couples TRBV5-4 to TRBJ2-7; 14 bases agree with TRBD2. This clonotype was obtained from a man aged 55-75 years with active COVID-19. The sample consisted of peripheral blood. The CDR3 DNA is TGTGCCAGCAGCAAGGGACTAGCGGGAGTTGAGCAGTACTTC. Translated: CASSKGLAGVEQYF.